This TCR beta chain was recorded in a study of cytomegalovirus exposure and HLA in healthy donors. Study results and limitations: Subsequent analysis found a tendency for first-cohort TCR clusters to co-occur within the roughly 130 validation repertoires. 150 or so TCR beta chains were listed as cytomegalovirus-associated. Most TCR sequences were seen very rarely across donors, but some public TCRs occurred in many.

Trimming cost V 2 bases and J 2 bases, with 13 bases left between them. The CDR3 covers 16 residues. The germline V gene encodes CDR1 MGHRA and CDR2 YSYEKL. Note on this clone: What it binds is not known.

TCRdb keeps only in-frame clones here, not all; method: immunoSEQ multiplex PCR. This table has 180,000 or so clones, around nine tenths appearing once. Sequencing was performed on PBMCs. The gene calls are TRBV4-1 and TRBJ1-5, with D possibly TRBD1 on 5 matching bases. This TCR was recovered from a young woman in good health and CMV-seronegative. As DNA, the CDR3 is TGCGCCAGCAGCCAACGCGATACAGGAGGCAATCAGCCCCAGCATTTT. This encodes CASSQRDTGGNQPQHF.